This passage covers 7 T cell receptor beta chains from one sample sequenced in a study of CD8+ T cells in alopecia areata. cDNA reverse transcribed from extracted RNA served as the sequencing template. This table comes from immunoSEQ multiplex PCR, and its TCRdb copy is limited to in-frame clones, with some not included. The sample gives approximately 110,000 clones, none seen only once, and the top ten clones hold around 20%. The sequencing input was lesional skin. These receptors were obtained from a C3H/HeJ mouse with alopecia areata. The MHC haplotype recorded for the strain is H2-k.

The table lists this clone with a few counts. The genes and germline here are from mouse. CDR3 residues: CATTGPGTEVFF. The CDR3 DNA, read in part, is TGTGCCACGACAGGTCCCGGCACA. The chain employs TRBV13-3 and TRBJ1-1, with D possibly being TRBD1 (6 bases). Read coverage stops 4 residues before the CDR3 terminus; the germline J gene supplies the remainder. The CDR3 loop spans 12 amino acids. Germline lookup yields CDR1 NNHDY and CDR2 SYVADS. Trimming took off 9 bases at V and 4 bases at J, with 13 bases between the two ends.

This clone was detected only a few times. Gene names follow the mouse nomenclature. The missing CDR3 end, 4 residues past where the read stops, is filled in from the germline J gene. V usage is TRBV13-3 and J usage is TRBJ2-5; possibly TRBD1 for D (6 bases). V lost 3 bases, J lost 0 bases, and 11 bases lay in between. CDR3 length: 15 residues. Germline CDR1 reads NNHDY; CDR2 reads SYVADS. CDR3 sequence reads: CASSGTDHNQDTQYF. The CDR3 DNA, read in part, is TGTGCCAGCAGTGGGACAGATCATAACCAAGAC.

In this sample, this clone turned up a few times. The germline and genes are mouse ones. The read is 4 residues too short to cover the CDR3 end, so that end is filled in from the germline J gene. This chain connects TRBV19 to TRBJ2-5; 8 positions agree with TRBD1. J lost 0 bases, V lost 4 bases, and 4 bases had no gene match. The CDR3 contains 15 residues. CDR1 and CDR2 from the germline V gene are FNHDT and SITEND (reference sequence). The CDR3 reads CASSGTGGNQDTQYF. The CDR3 DNA, read in part, is TGTGCCAGCAGTGGAACAGGGGGTAACCAAGAC.

This clone has more than one count but fewer than ten. At residue 14, the TCRdb protein departs from the DNA translation, so the protein shown here was derived from the DNA itself. Germline and genes: mouse. The DNA ends 3 residues before the CDR3 does, and the rest of the CDR3 is filled in from the germline J gene. The genes are TRBV13-3 and TRBJ1-6; 7 bases are shared with TRBD1. TRBJ1-6 is given ORF status, its function remaining uncertain. After removal of 3 bases from V and 2 bases from J, the junction contained 8 bases not matched to a gene. The CDR3 covers 17 residues. Germline lookup yields CDR1 NNHDY and CDR2 SYVADS. This CDR3 reads CASSGPGTDAYNSPLYF. The sequenced part of the CDR3 DNA is TGTGCCAGCAGTGGACCCGGGACAGACGCCTATAATTCGCCC.

Many counts were recorded for this clone. Mouse gene names and germline throughout. The sequence runs out 4 residues before the end of the CDR3; the remainder is reconstructed from the germline J gene. The rearrangement joins TRBV13-3 to TRBJ2-3; tentatively, D is TRBD2 (7 bases). Germline CDR1 and CDR2: NNHDY and SYVADS. The CDR3 covers 14 residues. The V gene lost 2 bases and the J gene lost 2 bases, with 9 bases spanning the gap. Incomplete CDR3 DNA: TGTGCCAGCAGTGAAAGGGGGGCTGCAGAA. Its translation: CASSERGAAE. The full CDR3 is CASSERGAAETLYF.

A note on this clone: All gene names here are mouse names. From the germline J gene comes the end of the CDR3, since the read stops 4 residues before it. The J gene is TRBJ1-4, the V gene TRBV14; a weak D match, TRBD1 (5 bases). The CDR3 consists of 14 residues. The germline V and J ends were trimmed by 1 base and 3 bases, with 7 bases remaining between them. Germline CDR1 and CDR2: SGHDT and FRDEAV. CDR3 protein: CASSFGQTNERLFF. CDR3 DNA, as far as it was read: TGTGCCAGCAGTTTCGGACAAACCAACGAA.

This clone showed up just a few times. Mouse germline and gene names are used. The CDR3 end lies 4 residues beyond the end of the read and is filled in from the germline J gene. The chain carries TRBV13-1 and TRBJ2-7, with 9 bases identical to TRBD2. Germline CDR1 NSHNY, CDR2 SYGAGN. The CDR3 is 15 amino acids. J gave up 0 bases and V 3 bases, and 4 bases lay outside the gene matches. CDR3 in amino acids: CASSAPTGGSYEQYF. Partial CDR3 DNA: TGTGCCAGCAGTGCCCCGACTGGGGGCTCCTAT.